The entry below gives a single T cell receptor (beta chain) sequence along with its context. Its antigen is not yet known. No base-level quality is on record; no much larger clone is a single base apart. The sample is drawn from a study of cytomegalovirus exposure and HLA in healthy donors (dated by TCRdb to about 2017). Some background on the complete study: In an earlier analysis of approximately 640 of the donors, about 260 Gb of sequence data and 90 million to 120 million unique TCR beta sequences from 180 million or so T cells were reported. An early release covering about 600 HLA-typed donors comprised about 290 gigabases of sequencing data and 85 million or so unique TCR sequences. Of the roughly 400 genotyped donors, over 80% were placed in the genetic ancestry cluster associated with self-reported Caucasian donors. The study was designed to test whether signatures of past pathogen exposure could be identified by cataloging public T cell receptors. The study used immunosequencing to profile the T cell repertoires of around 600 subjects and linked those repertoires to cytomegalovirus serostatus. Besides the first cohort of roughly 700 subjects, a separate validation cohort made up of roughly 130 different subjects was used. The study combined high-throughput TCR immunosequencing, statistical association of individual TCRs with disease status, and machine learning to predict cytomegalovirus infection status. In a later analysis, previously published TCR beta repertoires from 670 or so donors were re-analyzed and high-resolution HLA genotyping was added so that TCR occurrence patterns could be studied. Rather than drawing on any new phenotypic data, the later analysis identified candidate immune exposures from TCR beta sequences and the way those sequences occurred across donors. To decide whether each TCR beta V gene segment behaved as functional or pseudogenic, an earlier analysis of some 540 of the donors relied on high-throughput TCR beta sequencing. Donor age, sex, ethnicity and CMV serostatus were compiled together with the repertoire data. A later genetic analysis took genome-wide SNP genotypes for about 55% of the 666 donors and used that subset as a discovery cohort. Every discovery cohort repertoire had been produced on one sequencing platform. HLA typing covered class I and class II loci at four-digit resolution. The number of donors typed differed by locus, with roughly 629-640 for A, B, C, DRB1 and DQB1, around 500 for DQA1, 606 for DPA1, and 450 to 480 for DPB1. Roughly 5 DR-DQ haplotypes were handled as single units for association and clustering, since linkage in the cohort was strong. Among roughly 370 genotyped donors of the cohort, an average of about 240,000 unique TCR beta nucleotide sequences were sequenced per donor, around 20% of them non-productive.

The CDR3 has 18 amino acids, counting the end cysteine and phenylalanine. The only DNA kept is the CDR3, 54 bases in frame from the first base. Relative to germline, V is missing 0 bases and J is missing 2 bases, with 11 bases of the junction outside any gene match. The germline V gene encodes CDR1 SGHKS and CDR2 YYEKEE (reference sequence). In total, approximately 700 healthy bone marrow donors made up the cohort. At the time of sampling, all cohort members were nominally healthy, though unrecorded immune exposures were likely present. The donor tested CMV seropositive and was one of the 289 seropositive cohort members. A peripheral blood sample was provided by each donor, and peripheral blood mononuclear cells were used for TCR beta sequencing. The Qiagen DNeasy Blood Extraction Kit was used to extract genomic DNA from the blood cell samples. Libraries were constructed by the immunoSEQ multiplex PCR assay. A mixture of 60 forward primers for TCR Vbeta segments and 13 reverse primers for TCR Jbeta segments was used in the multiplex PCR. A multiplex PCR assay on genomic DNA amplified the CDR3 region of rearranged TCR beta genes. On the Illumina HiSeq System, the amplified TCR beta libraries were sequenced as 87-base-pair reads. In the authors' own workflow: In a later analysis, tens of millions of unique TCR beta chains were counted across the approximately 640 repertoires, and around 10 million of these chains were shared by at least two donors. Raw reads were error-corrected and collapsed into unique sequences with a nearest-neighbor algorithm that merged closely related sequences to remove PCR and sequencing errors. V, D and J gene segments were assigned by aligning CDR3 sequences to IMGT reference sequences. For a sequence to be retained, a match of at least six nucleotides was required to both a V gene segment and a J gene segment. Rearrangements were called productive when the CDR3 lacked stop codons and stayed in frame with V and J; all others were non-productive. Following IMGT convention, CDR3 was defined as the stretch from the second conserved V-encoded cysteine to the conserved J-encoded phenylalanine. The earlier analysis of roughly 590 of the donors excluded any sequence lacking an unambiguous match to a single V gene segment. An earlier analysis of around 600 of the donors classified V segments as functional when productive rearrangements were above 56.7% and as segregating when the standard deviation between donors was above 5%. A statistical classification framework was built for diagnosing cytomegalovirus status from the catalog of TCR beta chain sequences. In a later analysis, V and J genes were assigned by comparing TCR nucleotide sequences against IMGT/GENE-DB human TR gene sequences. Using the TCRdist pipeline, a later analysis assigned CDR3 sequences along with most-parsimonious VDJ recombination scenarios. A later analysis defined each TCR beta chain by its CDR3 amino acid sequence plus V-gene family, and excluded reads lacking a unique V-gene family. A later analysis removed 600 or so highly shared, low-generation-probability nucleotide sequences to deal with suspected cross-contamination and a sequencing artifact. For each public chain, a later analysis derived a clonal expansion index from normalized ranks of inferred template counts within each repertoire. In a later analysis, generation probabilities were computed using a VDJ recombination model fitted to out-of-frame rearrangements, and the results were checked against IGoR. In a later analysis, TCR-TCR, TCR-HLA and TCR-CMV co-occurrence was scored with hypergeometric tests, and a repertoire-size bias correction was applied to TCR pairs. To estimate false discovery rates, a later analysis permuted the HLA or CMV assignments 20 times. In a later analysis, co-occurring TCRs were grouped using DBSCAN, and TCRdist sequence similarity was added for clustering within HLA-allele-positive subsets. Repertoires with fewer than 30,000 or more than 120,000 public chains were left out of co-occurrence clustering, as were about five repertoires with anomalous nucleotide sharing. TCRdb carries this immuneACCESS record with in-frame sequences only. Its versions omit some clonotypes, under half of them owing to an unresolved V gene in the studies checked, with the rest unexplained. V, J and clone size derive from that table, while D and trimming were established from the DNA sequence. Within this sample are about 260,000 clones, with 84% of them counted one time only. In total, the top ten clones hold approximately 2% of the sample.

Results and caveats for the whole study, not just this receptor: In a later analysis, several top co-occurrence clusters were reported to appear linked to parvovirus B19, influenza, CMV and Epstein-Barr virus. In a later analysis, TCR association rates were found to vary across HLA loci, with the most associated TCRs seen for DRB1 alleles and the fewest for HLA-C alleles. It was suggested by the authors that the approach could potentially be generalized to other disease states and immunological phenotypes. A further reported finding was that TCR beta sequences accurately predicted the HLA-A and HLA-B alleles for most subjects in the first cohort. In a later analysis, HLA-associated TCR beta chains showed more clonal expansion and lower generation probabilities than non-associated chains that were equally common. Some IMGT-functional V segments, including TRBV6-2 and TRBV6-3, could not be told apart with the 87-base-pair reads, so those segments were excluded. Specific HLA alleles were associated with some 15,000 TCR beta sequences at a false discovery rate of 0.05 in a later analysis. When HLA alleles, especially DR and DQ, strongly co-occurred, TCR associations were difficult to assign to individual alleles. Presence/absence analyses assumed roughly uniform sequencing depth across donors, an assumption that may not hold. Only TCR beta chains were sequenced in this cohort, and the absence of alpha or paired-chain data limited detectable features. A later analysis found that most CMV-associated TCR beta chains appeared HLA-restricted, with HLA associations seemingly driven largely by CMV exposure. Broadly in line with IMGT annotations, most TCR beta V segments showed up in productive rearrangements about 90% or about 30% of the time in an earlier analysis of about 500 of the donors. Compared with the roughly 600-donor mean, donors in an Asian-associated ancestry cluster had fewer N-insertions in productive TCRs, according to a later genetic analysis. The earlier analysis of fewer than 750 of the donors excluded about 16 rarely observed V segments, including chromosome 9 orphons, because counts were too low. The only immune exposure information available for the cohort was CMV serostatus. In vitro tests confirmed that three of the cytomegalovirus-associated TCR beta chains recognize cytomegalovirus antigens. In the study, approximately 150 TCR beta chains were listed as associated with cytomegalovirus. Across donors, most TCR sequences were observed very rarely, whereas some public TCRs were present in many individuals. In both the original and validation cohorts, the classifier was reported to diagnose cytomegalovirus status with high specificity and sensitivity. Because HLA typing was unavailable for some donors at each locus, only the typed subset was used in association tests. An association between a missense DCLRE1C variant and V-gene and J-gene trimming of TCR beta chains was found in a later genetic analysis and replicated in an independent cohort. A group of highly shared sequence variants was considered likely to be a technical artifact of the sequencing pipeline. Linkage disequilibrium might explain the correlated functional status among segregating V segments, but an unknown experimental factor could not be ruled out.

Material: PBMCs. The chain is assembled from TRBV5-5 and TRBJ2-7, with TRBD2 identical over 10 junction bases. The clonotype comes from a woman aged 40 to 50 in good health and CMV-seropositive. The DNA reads TGTGCCAGCAGCTTGGGGGGCCTAGCGGGAGTGGGAACCTACGAGCAGTACTTC. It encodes CASSLGGLAGVGTYEQYF.